This is a list of T cell receptor beta chains from one sample in a study of T cell responses to AZD1222 COVID-19 vaccine. Generated by immunoSEQ multiplex PCR, the TCRdb table keeps only in-frame clones and is missing some. The sample has roughly 150,000 clones; about nine tenths are singletons. Sequenced here: peripheral blood, sampled on day 0 of MenACWY control vaccination. The receptors were sampled from an adult in good health. Each CDR3 is given with its conserved first and last residue. The D gene is left open where the match is weak. A clone size is listed for some rows: how often the clone was seen (once, few, many), or a class if it is expanded.

size	D	V	J	DNA	CDR3
.	.	TRBV9	TRBJ1-4	TGTGCCAGCAGCTCCCCCAGGACACCGGTTGCAACTAATGAAAAACTGTTTTTT	CASSSPRTPVATNEKLFF
once	TRBD2	TRBV7-2	TRBJ2-7	TGTGCCAGCAGCTTCTCGGGGGGGCCGTACGAGCAGTACTTC	CASSFSGGPYEQYF
.	.	TRBV7-2	TRBJ2-1	TGTGCCAGCAGCTCGGCAGGCTCCTACAATGAGCAGTTCTTC	CASSSAGSYNEQFF
.	TRBD1	TRBV3-1/TRBV3-2	TRBJ2-3	TGTGCCAGCAGCCTCTCCTGGGACAGGGGGACAGATACGCAGTATTTT	CASSLSWDRGTDTQYF
.	TRBD1	TRBV7-2	TRBJ2-3	TGTGCCAGCAGCACCCGACAGGGGGCAGATACGCAGTATTTT	CASSTRQGADTQYF
.	.	TRBV7-9	TRBJ1-1	TGTGCCAGCAGCAGACAGGCCCGCACTGAAGCTTTCTTT	CASSRQARTEAFF
once	.	TRBV6-4	TRBJ1-1	TGTGCCAGCAGTACTGTTACGGGCACTGAAGCTTTCTTT	CASSTVTGTEAFF
.	TRBD1	TRBV4-3	TRBJ2-7	TGCGCCAGCAGCCGGACAGGGATCCACGAGCAGTACTTC	CASSRTGIHEQYF
.	TRBD1	TRBV18	TRBJ1-6	TGTGCCAGCTCACGCTTGGACAGGGATTCACCCCTCCACTTT	CASSRLDRDSPLHF
.	.	TRBV6-4	TRBJ2-2	TGTGCCAGCAGGAAGATAGTTAGCACCGGGGAGCTGTTTTTT	CASRKIVSTGELFF
.	TRBD2	TRBV6-5	TRBJ2-1	TGTGCCAGCAAAGGCGGGGGGGCCTACAATGAGCAGTTCTTC	CASKGGGAYNEQFF